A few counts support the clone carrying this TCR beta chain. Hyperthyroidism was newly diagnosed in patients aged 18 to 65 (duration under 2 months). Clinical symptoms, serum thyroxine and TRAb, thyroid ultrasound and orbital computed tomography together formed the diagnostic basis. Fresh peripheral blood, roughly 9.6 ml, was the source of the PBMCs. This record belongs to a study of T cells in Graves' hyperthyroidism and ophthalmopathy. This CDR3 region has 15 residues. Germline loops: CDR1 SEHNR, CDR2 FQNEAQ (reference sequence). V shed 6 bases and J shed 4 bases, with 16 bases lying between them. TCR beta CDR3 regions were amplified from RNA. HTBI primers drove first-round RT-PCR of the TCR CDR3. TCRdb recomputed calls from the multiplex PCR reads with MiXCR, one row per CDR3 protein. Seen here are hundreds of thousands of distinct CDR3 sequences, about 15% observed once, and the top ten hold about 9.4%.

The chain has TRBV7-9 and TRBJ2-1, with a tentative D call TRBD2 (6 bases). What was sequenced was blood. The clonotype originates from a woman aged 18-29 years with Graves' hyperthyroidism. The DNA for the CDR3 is TGTGCCAGCAGACCTGGCGGGACGAGGTACAATGAGCAGTTCTTC. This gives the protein CASRPGGTRYNEQFF.